This TCR beta chain was sequenced for a study of cytomegalovirus exposure and HLA in healthy donors. General study points: Three chains tied to CMV proved CMV antigen-specific in vitro. Within the 100 to 150 validation repertoires, first-cohort TCR clusters tended to co-occur, according to a later analysis. About 180 TCR beta chains were listed as cytomegalovirus-associated.

The donors were in the approximately 120-subject validation cohort; that cohort was separate from the approximately 700-subject first cohort. Looked up from germline, CDR1 is SEHNR and CDR2 is FQNEAQ (reference sequence). Deletions cut 3 bases from V and 9 bases from J, with 15 bases between. CDR3 length: 14 amino acids. This clone was found once. The antigen remains undetermined. The assay was immunoSEQ multiplex PCR, and TCRdb's table has in-frame clones only and misses some. The sample comprises some 330,000 clones, 80% to 90% of which are singletons, and more than 0.8% rests with the top ten. Sequenced sample: PBMCs. This TCR was sampled from a woman younger than 30 in good health and CMV-seronegative. This chain joins TRBV7-9 and TRBJ2-1; perhaps TRBD2 as D (6 bases). This CDR3 is CASSLEGTSAEQFF. The CDR3 DNA reads as TGTGCCAGCAGCTTGGAGGGGACTTCGGCTGAGCAGTTCTTC.